A selection of T cell receptor beta chains follows, all from one sample in a study of blood T cell repertoires in COVID-19. Clones were sequenced by immunoSEQ multiplex PCR, and TCRdb holds only the in-frame ones, with some missing. There are around 200,000 clones in the sample; approximately 88% occur only once, and approximately 10% lies in the top ten. The sequenced sample was PBMCs or T cells enriched from blood (not recorded which). The source is a young man with acute COVID-19. CDR3s include the opening cysteine and the closing phenylalanine or tryptophan. A D gene is named only where the DNA matches it firmly. Only some rows state a clone size, as once, few, many or a class for expanded clones.

. TRBJ2-6 . TRBV30 CAWSQASGANVLTF TGTGCCTGGAGTCAAGCCTCTGGGGCCAACGTCCTGACTTTC
. TRBJ1-6 . TRBV5-1 CASSLAGADRSPLHF TGCGCCAGCAGCTTGGCCGGGGCAGACAGGTCACCCCTCCACTTT
. TRBJ2-7 TRBD1 TRBV5-1 CASSLGRGQSYEQYF TGCGCCAGCAGCTTGGGCAGGGGGCAGTCCTACGAGCAGTACTTC
. TRBJ1-1 TRBD1 TRBV7-9 CASSPLRQGPNTEAFF TGTGCCAGCAGCCCTCTTAGACAGGGGCCTAACACTGAAGCTTTCTTT
few TRBJ1-1 TRBD1 TRBV30 CAGGTANTEAFF TGTGCCGGAGGGACAGCGAACACTGAAGCTTTCTTT
. TRBJ2-6 . TRBV27 CASSLEGVGANVLTF TGTGCCAGCAGTTTAGAAGGAGTTGGGGCCAACGTCCTGACTTTC
. TRBJ2-3 . TRBV9 CASSHDSASTDTQYF TGTGCCAGCAGTCACGATAGCGCCAGCACAGATACGCAGTATTTT
. TRBJ1-1 . TRBV19 CASSMQGTEAFF TGTGCCAGTAGTATGCAGGGCACTGAAGCTTTCTTT
few TRBJ1-3 TRBD1 TRBV11-3 CASSSRGRGNTIYF TGTGCCAGCAGCTCCAGGGGGCGCGGAAACACCATATATTTT
few TRBJ1-1 . TRBV2 CASSVRGVNTEAFF TGTGCCAGCAGTGTACGGGGAGTGAACACTGAAGCTTTCTTT
. TRBJ2-7 . TRBV11-3 CASSPHGDEQYF TGTGCCAGCAGCCCGCACGGAGACGAGCAGTACTTC
. TRBJ1-1 . TRBV28 CASSRGAAEAFF TGTGCCAGCAGTCGGGGGGCGGCTGAAGCTTTCTTT
. TRBJ2-2 TRBD2 TRBV29-1 CSVVLTGGDTGELFF TGCAGCGTTGTTCTAACGGGAGGGGACACCGGGGAGCTGTTTTTT
few TRBJ2-3 TRBD2 TRBV28 CASSPPSGRFTDTQYF TGTGCCAGCAGTCCCCCTAGCGGGAGGTTCACAGATACGCAGTATTTT
. TRBJ2-3 . TRBV19 CASRKQSPTDTQYF TGTGCCAGTAGGAAGCAATCTCCCACAGATACGCAGTATTTT
. TRBJ2-7 TRBD1 TRBV29-1 CSVIPETGSTVEQYF TGCAGCGTTATCCCCGAGACAGGGAGTACGGTAGAGCAGTACTTC
. TRBJ1-2 TRBD1 TRBV6-1 CASSEGDRGQGGYTF TGTGCCAGCAGTGAAGGGGACAGGGGGCAGGGCGGCTACACCTTC
. TRBJ1-2 . TRBV4-3 CASSQDSGLTASGYTF TGCGCCAGCAGCCAAGATTCCGGTTTGACTGCGTCCGGCTACACCTTC
. TRBJ2-5 . TRBV30 CAWSVLGSPTQETQYF TGTGCCTGGAGTGTACTGGGCAGCCCTACCCAAGAGACCCAGTACTTC
. TRBJ2-7 . TRBV6-2/TRBV6-3 CASSYSGLYEQYF TGTGCCAGCAGTTACTCGGGACTCTACGAGCAGTACTTC
. TRBJ2-7 TRBD1 TRBV11-2 CASSSTGVSEQYF TGTGCCAGCAGCTCGACAGGGGTGAGCGAGCAGTACTTC
. TRBJ1-1 . TRBV27 CASSPQGFTEAFF TGTGCCAGCAGTCCTCAGGGGTTCACTGAAGCTTTCTTT
. TRBJ2-2 . TRBV28 CASSLFGREDTGELFF TGTGCCAGCAGTTTATTCGGGAGAGAGGATACCGGGGAGCTGTTTTTT
few TRBJ1-1 . TRBV2 CASSRQENTEAFF TGTGCCAGCAGCAGGCAAGAGAACACTGAAGCTTTCTTT
. TRBJ2-2 . TRBV24-1 CATSGDSWGGELFF TGTGCCACCAGTGGGGACTCCTGGGGCGGGGAGCTGTTTTTT
. TRBJ2-1 . TRBV5-8 CASTRLVGSYNEQFF TGTGCCAGCACCCGACTAGTTGGGTCCTACAATGAGCAGTTCTTC
. TRBJ2-1 TRBD2 TRBV19 CASTPISGKFNEQFF TGTGCCAGTACTCCTATTAGCGGGAAGTTCAATGAGCAGTTCTTC
once TRBJ2-7 TRBD2 TRBV5-1 CASSLSLAGTGEQYF TGCGCCAGCAGCTTAAGCCTAGCGGGAACAGGCGAGCAGTACTTC
. TRBJ2-7 TRBD1 TRBV28 CASSLIPPGQGEQYF TGTGCCAGCAGTTTAATACCCCCAGGACAGGGGGAGCAGTACTTC
few TRBJ2-7 . TRBV14 CASSQIASYEQYF TGTGCCAGCAGCCAGATAGCCAGCTACGAGCAGTACTTC
. TRBJ1-1 . TRBV11-3 CASSSREGRTEAFF TGTGCCAGCAGCTCTCGGGAAGGGCGGACTGAAGCTTTCTTT
. TRBJ1-2 . TRBV3-1/TRBV3-2 CASSLPKLGGYTF TGTGCCAGCAGCCTCCCGAAACTCGGTGGCTACACCTTC
. TRBJ2-3 TRBD2 TRBV11-3 CASSLILRLAGYTDTQYF TGTGCCAGCAGCTTAATTTTACGGCTAGCGGGATACACAGATACGCAGTATTTT
. TRBJ2-2 . TRBV11-3 CASSQGSGELFF TGTGCCAGCAGCCAGGGGTCCGGGGAGCTGTTTTTT
. TRBJ1-4 TRBD1 TRBV27 CASSLGSRDRLFF TGTGCCAGCAGTCTTGGGAGCCGGGACAGACTGTTTTTT
. TRBJ1-1 . TRBV7-2 CASSLASTEAFF TGTGCCAGCAGCTTGGCCAGCACTGAAGCTTTCTTT
. TRBJ1-4 . TRBV28 CASSFREKEGKLFF TGTGCCAGCAGTTTCCGGGAGAAAGAGGGAAAACTGTTTTTT
. TRBJ1-5 TRBD1 TRBV10-2 CASSATTGGQPQHF TGCGCCAGCAGTGCGACGACAGGGGGTCAGCCCCAGCATTTT
. TRBJ1-6 TRBD1 TRBV27 CASGDRGSSYNSPLHF TGTGCCAGCGGGGACAGGGGGAGCTCCTATAATTCACCCCTCCACTTT
. TRBJ2-7 . TRBV7-8 CASNPVGVSEQYF TGTGCCAGCAACCCCGTCGGGGTCTCCGAGCAGTACTTC
. TRBJ1-1 . TRBV28 CASSPWRGDSNTEAFF TGTGCCAGCAGTCCCTGGAGGGGTGACTCGAACACTGAAGCTTTCTTT
once TRBJ2-2 . TRBV9 CASSVVVAGSTGELFF TGTGCCAGCAGCGTAGTGGTGGCGGGCAGCACCGGGGAGCTGTTTTTT
. TRBJ2-3 . TRBV4-2 CASSQGGSTDTQYF TGTGCCAGCAGCCAAGGCGGAAGCACAGATACGCAGTATTTT
. TRBJ2-7 TRBD1 TRBV18 CASSPSDRAGLEQYF TGTGCCAGCTCACCGTCGGACAGGGCGGGCCTCGAGCAGTACTTC
. TRBJ1-1 . TRBV5-6 CASSSTGNEAFF TGTGCCAGCAGCTCAACCGGGAATGAAGCTTTCTTT
. TRBJ2-7 . TRBV7-2 CASSLAGGEAYEQYF TGTGCCAGCAGCTTAGCAGGCGGGGAAGCCTACGAGCAGTACTTC
. TRBJ2-7 . TRBV5-1 CASSLRTGVDEQYF TGCGCCAGCAGCTTGCGGACGGGGGTCGACGAGCAGTACTTC
. TRBJ2-7 . TRBV4-2 CASSQEELAEQYF TGTGCCAGCAGCCAAGAGGAGCTAGCGGAGCAGTACTTC